This is a list of T cell receptor beta chains from one sample in a study of blood T cell repertoires in COVID-19. Sequencing used immunoSEQ multiplex PCR; TCRdb keeps in-frame clones, though not all of them. The sample shows 80,000 or so clones, about 73% of them seen only once. Sequencing input: peripheral blood. All receptors come from a man in his forties or fifties with active or convalescent COVID-19. CDR3s include the opening cysteine and the closing phenylalanine or tryptophan. Each record gives: D gene, clone size, V gene, J gene, CDR3 protein, CDR3 DNA. A D gene is named only where the DNA matches it firmly. Clone size is shown for a subset of rows, as once, few, many or a class of expanded clone.

>NA|NA|TRBV13|TRBJ2-1
CASSSSLSSYNEQFF
TGTGCCAGCAGCTCGAGTCTGAGCTCCTACAATGAGCAGTTCTTC
>TRBD1|NA|TRBV4-1|TRBJ1-2
CASSQEGQALGYTF
TGCGCCAGCAGCCAAGAGGGACAGGCCCTGGGCTACACCTTC
>NA|few|TRBV3-1/TRBV3-2|TRBJ1-2
CASSQPSGGYYGYTF
TGTGCCAGCAGCCAGCCATCGGGGGGTTACTATGGCTACACCTTC
>TRBD2|once|TRBV7-9|TRBJ2-2
CASSPSGGGTTGELFF
TGTGCCAGCAGCCCGTCGGGGGGTGGGACGACCGGGGAGCTGTTTTTT
>TRBD1|NA|TRBV19|TRBJ1-2
CASSYPGQGARGYTF
TGTGCCAGTAGTTACCCGGGACAGGGGGCGCGTGGCTACACCTTC
>NA|few|TRBV9|TRBJ2-6
CASSVVPGEGGANVLTF
TGTGCCAGCAGCGTAGTGCCGGGGGAAGGTGGGGCCAACGTCCTGACTTTC
>TRBD1|NA|TRBV2|TRBJ2-5
CASSTTGQETQYF
TGTGCCAGCAGTACGACAGGGCAAGAGACCCAGTACTTC
>NA|NA|TRBV3-1/TRBV3-2|TRBJ2-3
CASSQDGAADTQYF
TGTGCCAGCAGCCAAGATGGGGCCGCAGATACGCAGTATTTT
>NA|NA|TRBV4-1|TRBJ2-7
CASSQVGSSGYEQYF
TGCGCCAGCAGCCAAGTGGGCTCCTCGGGGTACGAGCAGTACTTC
>NA|NA|TRBV7-3|TRBJ2-2
CASSPLESGGELFF
TGTGCCAGCAGCCCCCTAGAGTCGGGCGGGGAGCTGTTTTTT
>NA|few|TRBV3-1/TRBV3-2|TRBJ1-1
CASSQSTAKAFF
TGTGCCAGCAGCCAATCGACAGCTAAAGCTTTCTTT
>TRBD2|NA|TRBV5-1|TRBJ2-3
CASSTGLAGGLHTQYF
TGCGCCAGCAGCACGGGACTAGCGGGGGGGCTACATACGCAGTATTTT
>NA|NA|TRBV19|TRBJ1-1
CASSIQGLGTEAFF
TGTGCCAGTAGTATACAGGGTCTAGGCACTGAAGCTTTCTTT
>NA|NA|TRBV12-5|TRBJ1-5
CASGPSRRGAESNQPQHF
TGTGCTAGTGGTCCCTCCCGGCGGGGGGCTGAGAGCAATCAGCCCCAGCATTTT
>TRBD2|NA|TRBV15|TRBJ2-7
CATSGASGGENRYEQYF
TGTGCCACCAGCGGGGCTAGCGGGGGGGAAAATCGCTACGAGCAGTACTTC
>TRBD1|NA|TRBV7-9|TRBJ1-6
CASRGQGAASPLHF
TGTGCCAGCAGGGGACAGGGGGCGGCTTCACCCCTCCACTTT